The 27 T cell receptor beta chains in this list originate from one sample, sequenced in a study of identical twins. TCRdb analysed the 5' RACE reads with MiXCR anew, one entry per CDR3 protein. The sample contains about 790,000 distinct CDR3 sequences, roughly 18% of which appear only once. Separately, the same data were catalogued under a study of T cells expressing NK-cell markers.

The material sequenced was PBMCs. These receptors came from a young woman in good health.

The sample holds a few counts of this clonotype. The V and J genes are TRBV5-1 and TRBJ2-7; D might be TRBD1 (5 bases). From germline, CDR1 is SGHRS and CDR2 YFSETQ. The CDR3 is made up of 15 amino acids. V gave up 4 bases and J gave up 0 bases, with 14 bases separating them. The CDR3 DNA follows: TGCGCCAGCAGCCGGACATCCGTCAGCTCCTACGAGCAGTACTTC. It yields the protein CASSRTSVSSYEQYF.

This clonotype was picked up a small number of times. The rearrangement uses TRBV10-3 and TRBJ1-4; a possible D gene is TRBD1 (6 bases). Looked up from germline, CDR1 is ENHRY and CDR2 is SYGVKD. CDR3 size: 15 residues. Trimming cost V 6 bases and J 5 bases, with 16 bases left between them. DNA of the CDR3: TGTGCCATCAGGCCCGGACAGCCCTACAATGAAAAACTGTTTTTT. As protein: CAIRPGQPYNEKLFF.

This clonotype was seen a few times. This may stem from a read error, because a much larger clone lies one nucleotide away. The chain joins TRBV12-3 or TRBV12-4 to TRBJ1-5, with no clear D. The CDR3 has 11 residues. The CDR3, as DNA: TGTGTCAGCAGTTATCGGCAGCCCCAGCATTTT. Protein sequence: CVSSYRQPQHF.

This clonotype was counted ten times or more. The CDR3 sequence is CASSSRRNNDYGYTF. The CDR3 DNA reads TGTGCCAGCAGCTCAAGGCGGAACAATGACTATGGCTACACCTTC. This chain connects TRBV3-1 to TRBJ1-2; no firm D call. The length of the CDR3 is 15 residues. In germline, CDR1 is LGHDT, CDR2 YNNKEL (reference sequence). Trimming removed 5 bases at V and 3 bases at J, with 16 bases between. The complete variable domain, with remaining parts taken from reference TRBV3-1 and TRBJ1-2, reads DTAVSQTPKYLVTQMGNDKSIKCEQNLGHDTMYWYKQDSKKFLKIMFSYNNKELIINETVPNRFSPKSPDKAHLNLHINSLELGDSAVYFCASSSRRNNDYGYTFGSGTRLTVV.

The V gene is TRBV9, the J gene TRBJ2-5, with D tentatively TRBD1 (5 bases). The CDR3 is 15 amino acids. Per the germline V gene, CDR1 is SGDLS and CDR2 is YYNGEE. Trimming pared 4 bases from V and 4 bases from J, leaving 17 bases between. CDR3 bases: TGTGCCAGCAGCCTCACTTCAGGGTATGGAGAGACCCAGTACTTC. It is translated as CASSLTSGYGETQYF.

This chain uses TRBV5-1 with TRBJ2-3; 7 nucleotides match TRBD2. The germline V gene has CDR1 SGHRS and CDR2 YFSETQ. V lost 6 bases to trimming and J lost 3 bases; unmatched junction nucleotides: 19. This CDR3 region has 18 residues. Written as DNA, the CDR3 is TGCGCCAGCACCATTCTTGGCGGGAGCGGTATCGGGACAGATACGCAGTATTTT. Its protein product is CASTILGGSGIGTDTQYF.

The rearrangement links TRBV5-5 to TRBJ2-1; perhaps D is TRBD1 or TRBD2 (6 bases each). Germline loops: CDR1 SGHKS, CDR2 YYEKEE (reference sequence). V was clipped by 3 bases and J by 4 bases, with 20 bases between them. This CDR3 has 17 amino acids. The CDR3 DNA follows: TGTGCCAGCAGCTCGGCCCGGGGGCGGGACCTTTACAATGAGCAGTTCTTC. It translates to CASSSARGRDLYNEQFF.

This clonotype was detected only a few times. This chain links TRBV5-6 with TRBJ1-5, with 9 bases fitting TRBD1. Trimming at V came to 5 bases and at J to 2 bases, leaving 8 bases not matched to a gene. Per germline, CDR1 SGHDT and CDR2 YYEEEE. This CDR3 is built from 16 residues. The chain's CDR3 is CASSSRRTGGNQPQHF. The DNA for the CDR3 is TGTGCCAGCAGTTCTCGCCGGACAGGGGGCAATCAGCCCCAGCATTTT.

This clonotype was counted only a few times. An end of the junction differs from the germline gene, which may be a read error. This chain joins TRBV7-9 and TRBJ2-1; 8 bases match TRBD2. The CDR3 contains 15 residues. Looked up from germline, CDR1 is SEHNR and CDR2 is FQNEAQ (reference sequence). CDR3 loop: CASSLAGSNYNEQFF. The CDR3 DNA follows: TGTGCCAGCAGTTTAGCGGGGTCTAACTACAATGAGCAGTTCTTC.

The V call is TRBV5-1, the J call TRBJ2-3, with D perhaps being TRBD1 or TRBD2 (5 bases each). Trimming cost V 0 bases and J 6 bases, with 11 bases left between them. CDR3 length equals 14 residues. The germline V gene encodes CDR1 SGHRS and CDR2 YFSETQ. This CDR3 reads CASSLGGDGDTQYF. The CDR3 bases are TGCGCCAGCAGCTTGGGAGGGGACGGTGATACGCAGTATTTT.

The sample holds a few counts of this clonotype. V usage is TRBV7-2 and J usage is TRBJ2-1, with a weak D call TRBD1 (5 bases). In germline, CDR1 is SGHTA, CDR2 FQGNSA. The CDR3 consists of 15 residues. Trimming removed 4 bases at V and 6 bases at J, with 16 bases between. As DNA, the CDR3 is TGTGCCAGCAGCTCCGCCCTGGGGCCCTTCAATGAGCAGTTCTTC. Protein sequence: CASSSALGPFNEQFF.

The chain uses TRBV9 and TRBJ2-7, with 7 bases aligning to TRBD2. Unmatched junction bases numbered 6, after V lost 0 bases and J lost 0 bases. CDR3 size: 16 residues. Germline V gene sequence: CDR1 SGDLS, CDR2 YYNGEE. The CDR3 nucleotides read TGTGCCAGCAGCGTAGCAGGGACTACTAGCTCCTACGAGCAGTACTTC. Translated: CASSVAGTTSSYEQYF.

This clonotype was seen at least ten times. The V and J genes are TRBV7-9 and TRBJ2-7, with a tentative D call TRBD2 (6 bases). The CDR3 covers 14 residues. Germline V lookup: CDR1 SEHNR, CDR2 FQNEAQ (reference sequence). V was shortened by 5 bases and J by 0 bases, with 11 bases between the two germline ends. The CDR3 nucleotides read TGTGCCAGCAGCGTCCGGGACTCCTCCTACGAGCAGTACTTC. This codes for CASSVRDSSYEQYF.

The chain carries TRBV5-1 and TRBJ2-2, with a possible D match to TRBD2 (6 bases). V was clipped by 6 bases and J by 0 bases, with 12 bases between them. Germline V lookup: CDR1 SGHRS, CDR2 YFSETQ. The CDR3 covers 15 residues. CDR3 region: CASKERTTNTGELFF. CDR3 coding DNA: TGCGCCAGCAAGGAGCGGACTACGAACACCGGGGAGCTGTTTTTT. Complete variable domain (other parts from reference TRBV5-1 and TRBJ2-2): KAGVTQTPRYLIKTRGQQVTLSCSPISGHRSVSWYQQTPGQGLQFLFEYFSETQRNKGNFPGRFSGRQFSNSRSEMNVSTLELGDSALYLCASKERTTNTGELFFGEGSRLTVL.

The rearrangement joins TRBV12-3 or TRBV12-4 to TRBJ2-2; D remains ambiguous. The CDR3 consists of 14 residues. Trimming removed 4 bases at V and 5 bases at J, with 11 bases between. The CDR3 here is CASSSKTGTGELFF. Written as DNA, the CDR3 is TGTGCCAGCAGTTCTAAAACTGGGACCGGGGAGCTGTTTTTT.

The chain employs TRBV12-3 or TRBV12-4 and TRBJ2-3, with TRBD2 matching 14 bases. V lost 6 bases, J lost 5 bases, and 7 bases stayed unmatched. The CDR3 spans 16 residues. The CDR3 DNA follows: TGTGCCAGCAGCCCGACTAGCGGGAGGGACATAGATACGCAGTATTTT. Translated: CASSPTSGRDIDTQYF.

The V call is TRBV5-1, the J call TRBJ2-3; D is possibly TRBD2 (5 bases). There are 15 residues in the CDR3. CDR1 and CDR2 (germline): SGHRS, YFSETQ. V shed 2 bases and J shed 8 bases, with 18 bases lying between them. The CDR3: CASSLGGFPPVTQYF. CDR3 coding DNA: TGCGCCAGCAGCTTAGGCGGGTTCCCCCCAGTTACGCAGTATTTT.

The chain uses TRBV5-1 and TRBJ2-6; D uncertain. CDR1 is SGHRS, CDR2 YFSETQ, per germline. The CDR3 spans 17 residues. V lost 1 base to trimming and J lost 0 bases, with 11 bases between them. The chain's CDR3 is CASSLQDQLSGANVLTF. CDR3 DNA: TGCGCCAGCAGCTTGCAGGACCAGCTCTCTGGGGCCAACGTCCTGACTTTC.

There are a few counts of this clonotype. The chain employs TRBV6-5 and TRBJ1-5; perhaps TRBD1 as D (6 bases). The CDR3 loop spans 12 amino acids. The V end was cut by 6 bases, the J end by 7 bases, with 10 bases between. Germline CDR1 and CDR2: MNHEY and SVGAGI. CDR3 sequence: CASRQGRQPQHF. The CDR3, as DNA: TGTGCCAGCAGGCAGGGGAGACAGCCCCAGCATTTT.

The chain joins TRBV27 to TRBJ2-7; weak D call: TRBD1 (5 bases). There are 15 residues in the CDR3. The V gene's germline CDR1 is MNHEY and CDR2 SMNVEV (reference sequence). V lost 3 bases and J lost 4, with 16 bases in between. CDR3 nucleotides: TGTGCCAGCAGTTTTAGGGGAACCATTGTTTACGAGCAGTACTTC. Residues: CASSFRGTIVYEQYF.

This clonotype has more than one count but fewer than ten. This chain links TRBV27 with TRBJ2-7; 8 nucleotides match TRBD1. The CDR3 length is 15 residues. V lost 5 bases, J lost 0 bases, and 6 bases stayed unmatched. CDR1 and CDR2 (germline): MNHEY, SMNVEV (reference sequence). CDR3 sequence (DNA): TGTGCCAGCAGTAGAAGACAGGGGAGCTCCTACGAGCAGTACTTC. Residues: CASSRRQGSSYEQYF.

The V and J genes are TRBV12-3 or TRBV12-4 and TRBJ1-2; TRBD1 agrees at 10 bases. The CDR3 is 14 residues long. The trim removed 4 bases at V and 8 bases at J, leaving 7 bases unmatched. CDR3: CASSSADRGLGYTF. DNA for the CDR3: TGTGCCAGCAGTTCCGCAGACAGGGGGCTCGGCTACACCTTC.

The rearrangement uses TRBV4-3 and TRBJ2-7; 7 bases are a match to TRBD1. CDR1 is LGHNA and CDR2 is YSLEER in the germline V gene. J gave up 2 bases and V 0 bases, and 10 bases lay outside the gene matches. This CDR3 has 17 residues. The CDR3 sequence: CASSQEGKTGDPYEQYF. The CDR3 nucleotides are TGCGCCAGCAGCCAAGAAGGTAAAACAGGGGATCCCTACGAGCAGTACTTC.

This clonotype was observed many times. The V and J genes are TRBV20-1 and TRBJ2-3, with TRBD2 matching over 7 bases. Germline CDR1 is DFQATT and CDR2 is SNEGSKA (reference sequence). This CDR3 is 15 amino acids long. With 2 bases clipped from V and 2 bases from J, the junction kept 7 bases outside the gene matches. The CDR3 reads CSARPLAENTDTQYF. The CDR3, as DNA: TGCAGTGCTAGACCCCTAGCGGAGAACACAGATACGCAGTATTTT.

This clonotype was observed a handful of times. This rearrangement joins TRBV20-1 to TRBJ1-1; 10 positions match TRBD1. The CDR3 consists of 15 residues. Germline CDR1 is DFQATT and CDR2 is SNEGSKA (reference sequence). Trimming took 3 bases from V and 4 from J; bases not matched to a gene: 8. The CDR3 here is CSASRQGAWGTEAFF. DNA for the CDR3: TGCAGTGCTAGCCGACAGGGGGCCTGGGGCACTGAAGCTTTCTTT.

This clonotype came up many times. The chain joins TRBV4-3 to TRBJ2-1, with D unresolved. Trimming removed 0 bases from V and 7 bases from J, with 10 bases in between. Germline V gene data show CDR1 as LGHNA and CDR2 as YSLEER. The CDR3 totals 14 residues. The CDR3 reads CASSQDPQTNEQFF. Written as DNA, the CDR3 is TGCGCCAGCAGCCAAGACCCTCAAACTAATGAGCAGTTCTTC.

The V call is TRBV3-1, the J call TRBJ2-5; TRBD1 or TRBD2 may be the D gene (5 bases each). The V gene lost 4 bases and the J gene lost 4 bases, with 16 bases spanning the gap. Germline CDR1 and CDR2: LGHDT and YNNKEL (reference sequence). The CDR3 is made up of 15 amino acids. CDR3 in amino acids: CASSPSLVGRETQYF. In DNA, the CDR3 is TGTGCCAGCAGCCCCTCACTAGTGGGGCGAGAGACCCAGTACTTC.